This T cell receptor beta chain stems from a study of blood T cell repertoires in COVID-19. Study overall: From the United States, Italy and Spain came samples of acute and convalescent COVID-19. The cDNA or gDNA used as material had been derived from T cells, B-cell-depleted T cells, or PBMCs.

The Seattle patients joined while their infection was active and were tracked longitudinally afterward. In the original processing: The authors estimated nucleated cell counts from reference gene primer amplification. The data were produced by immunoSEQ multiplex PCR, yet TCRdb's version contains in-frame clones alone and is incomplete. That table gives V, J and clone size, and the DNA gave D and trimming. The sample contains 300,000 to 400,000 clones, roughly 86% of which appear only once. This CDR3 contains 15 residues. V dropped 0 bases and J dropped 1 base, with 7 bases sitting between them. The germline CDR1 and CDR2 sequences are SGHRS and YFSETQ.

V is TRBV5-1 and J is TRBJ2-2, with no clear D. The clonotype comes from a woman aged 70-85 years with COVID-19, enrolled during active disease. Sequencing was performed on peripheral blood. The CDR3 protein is CASSLVSRNTGELFF. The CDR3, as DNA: TGCGCCAGCAGCTTGGTTAGCAGGAACACCGGGGAGCTGTTTTTT.